The sequence of this T cell receptor beta chain was determined in a study of response to subunit inactivated influenza vaccine. Study-wide results and caveats: It was the authors' suggestion that each seasonal influenza vaccination recruits few new T cells.

V lost 3 bases to trimming and J lost 8 bases, with 11 bases between them. The CDR3 has 14 residues. CDR1 is SGHDN, CDR2 FVKESK, per germline. TCRdb used MiXCR to reprocess the RT-PCR reads, holding one entry per CDR3 protein. The sample lists fewer than 400,000 distinct CDR3 sequences, less than 25% occurring once. This clonotype was counted a few times. Its antigen is still unknown. Here the sequenced sample was PBMCs from blood, taken 21 months after vaccination. This chain uses TRBV14 with TRBJ1-6; no clear D gene. The clonotype was recovered from a man aged 50-75 years who received an inactivated influenza vaccine. The CDR3 sequence is CASSQESAYSPLHF. The CDR3 DNA follows: TGTGCCAGCAGCCAGGAGTCCGCCTATTCACCCCTCCACTTT.